Each of the 22 T cell receptor beta chains below was sequenced from the same sample in a study of CD8+ T cells in alopecia areata. Treatment in this sample: oral pan-JAK inhibitor, 5-10 mg twice daily. RNA extraction and reverse transcription yielded cDNA as sequencing template. Clones were read by immunoSEQ multiplex PCR, and TCRdb kept only the in-frame ones, dropping some. The sample shows a few hundred thousand clones, 35% to 45% of them seen only once. The sample consisted of CD4+ T cells sorted from blood, taken between weeks 30 and 35, from a patient treated with tofacitinib. These receptor sequences come from a human donor with alopecia areata.

The V call is TRBV4-2, the J call TRBJ2-4; no clear D. V shed 0 bases and J shed 0 bases, with 9 bases lying between them. Germline values: CDR1 LGHNA, CDR2 YNFKEQ. This CDR3 has 16 amino acids. The CDR3 reads CASSQDTSIAKNIQYF. The CDR3 coding sequence is TGTGCCAGCAGCCAAGATACATCCATAGCCAAAAACATTCAGTACTTC.

The chain joins TRBV7-2 to TRBJ2-2, with 7 bases matching TRBD2. This CDR3 is built from 15 residues. Germline-derived CDR1 and CDR2 are SGHTA and FQGNSA. J gave up 2 bases and V 4 bases, and 4 bases lay outside the gene matches. CDR3 sequence reads: CASSSVAGNTGELFF. The CDR3 DNA follows: TGTGCCAGCAGCTCTGTAGCGGGCAACACCGGGGAGCTGTTTTTT. The whole variable domain, filled in from reference TRBV7-2 and TRBJ2-2, reads GAGVSQSPSNKVTEKGKDVELRCDPISGHTALYWYRQSLGQGLEFLIYFQGNSAPDKSGLPSDRFSAERTGGSVSTLTIQRTQQEDSAVYLCASSSVAGNTGELFFGEGSRLTVL.

The sample holds a few counts of this clone. The genes are TRBV4-1 and TRBJ1-4, with 11 bases aligning to TRBD1. Germline CDR1 MGHRA, CDR2 YSYEKL. The CDR3 spans 17 residues. The V segment lost 2 bases and the J segment 5 bases; nucleotides outside the gene matches: 7. In nucleotides, the CDR3 is TGCGCCAGCAGCCAACCGGGACAGGGGGGGAGAAATGAAAAACTGTTTTTT. Translated, it gives CASSQPGQGGRNEKLFF.

The rearrangement links TRBV15 to TRBJ2-7; D possibly corresponds to TRBD1 (6 bases). With 1 base removed from V and 5 bases from J, the gap between germline ends came to 15 bases. The germline gives CDR1 LNHNV, CDR2 YYDKDF (reference sequence). The CDR3 is 15 residues long. The CDR3: CATSRGDSRGNEQYF. Written as DNA, the CDR3 is TGTGCCACCAGCAGAGGCGACTCCAGGGGTAACGAGCAGTACTTC. The complete variable domain, with remaining parts taken from reference TRBV15 and TRBJ2-7, reads DAMVIQNPRYQVTQFGKPVTLSCSQTLNHNVMYWYQQKSSQAPKLLFHYYDKDFNNEADTPDNFQSRRPNTSFCFLDIRSPGLGDTAMYLCATSRGDSRGNEQYFGPGTRLTVT.

J is TRBJ2-7 and V is TRBV6-5; TRBD2 matches at 8 bases. Germline trimming cut 6 bases from V and 2 bases from J; bases unmatched to any gene: 6. This CDR3 contains 14 residues. Germline loops: CDR1 MNHEY, CDR2 SVGAGI. In DNA, the CDR3 is TGTGCCAGCAGGGTACTAGCGGCCCCCTACGAGCAGTACTTC. It translates to CASRVLAAPYEQYF.

The chain uses TRBV7-2 and TRBJ2-7; TRBD2 is a possible D gene (7 bases). The ends were cut back, 6 bases at V and 5 bases at J, with 20 bases in the middle. The germline CDR1 and CDR2 sequences are SGHTA and FQGNSA. This CDR3 is 15 amino acids long. The CDR3 loop is CASSIGGREFDEQYF. The CDR3, as DNA: TGTGCCAGCAGTATAGGGGGGCGGGAGTTCGACGAGCAGTACTTC.

The rearrangement links TRBV12-2 to TRBJ2-7; the table gives TRBD1 as D, unverified against the DNA. TRBV12-2 is flagged as a pseudogene. This CDR3 region has 15 residues. The CDR3: CASRRQAGGRYEQYF. The CDR3 DNA is TGTGCAAGTCGCCGACAGGCAGGGGGTCGGTACGAGCAGTACTTC.

The rearrangement uses TRBV29-1 and TRBJ1-2; possible D gene TRBD1, 6 bases. The CDR3 has 12 residues. V was trimmed by 4 bases and J by 8 bases, leaving 14 bases between them. The germline V gene encodes CDR1 SQVTM and CDR2 ANQGSEA. The CDR3 DNA sequence: TGCAGCGTTGTTGTCGGGACATTCGGCTACACCTTC. Its translation: CSVVVGTFGYTF.

The rearrangement uses TRBV5-4 and TRBJ2-7; D perhaps matches TRBD2 (6 bases). With 2 bases removed from V and 2 bases from J, the gap between germline ends came to 17 bases. CDR1 and CDR2 from the germline V gene are SGHNT and YYREEE (reference sequence). The CDR3 has 16 residues. The DNA of the CDR3 is TGTGCCAGCAGCTTTAGTGGGTCTAGCGTTACCTACGAGCAGTACTTC. Residues: CASSFSGSSVTYEQYF.

The chain links TRBV4-2 to TRBJ2-7; D may be TRBD2 (6 bases). The germline CDR1 and CDR2 sequences are LGHNA and YNFKEQ. The CDR3 is made up of 15 amino acids. Trimming removed 3 bases from V and 3 bases from J, with 15 bases in between. In DNA, the CDR3 is TGTGCCAGCAGCCAGACATGGGAGGTACGCTACGAGCAGTACTTC. As protein: CASSQTWEVRYEQYF.

This clone was observed a few times. The chain combines TRBV29-1 with TRBJ1-1; maybe TRBD1 (5 bases). This CDR3 spans 14 amino acids. Trimming took off 4 bases at V and 0 bases at J, with 12 bases between the two ends. CDR1 is SQVTM, CDR2 ANQGSEA, per germline. The CDR3 nucleotides are TGCAGCGTTGGGTACAGGTTCCTGAACACTGAAGCTTTCTTT. Translating it yields CSVGYRFLNTEAFF.

The chain couples TRBV7-2 to TRBJ2-1; D remains unclear. In germline, CDR1 is SGHTA, CDR2 FQGNSA. This CDR3 comprises 15 residues. Deletions cut 3 bases from V and 0 bases from J, with 9 bases between. This chain's CDR3 is CASSLSSTSYNEQFF. CDR3 DNA sequence: TGTGCCAGCAGCTTGTCTAGTACCTCCTACAATGAGCAGTTCTTC.

CDR3 protein: CASSGQGFNTEAFF. As DNA, the CDR3 is TGTGCCAGCAGTGGACAGGGATTCAACACTGAAGCTTTCTTT. The chain has TRBV2 and TRBJ1-1; 7 bases match TRBD1. Germline V gene data show CDR1 as SNHLY and CDR2 as FYNNEI. The CDR3 consists of 14 residues. Trimming took 4 bases from V and 2 from J; bases not matched to a gene: 4.

The chain links TRBV18 to TRBJ2-4; either TRBD1 or TRBD2 may supply D (5 bases each). Trimming pared 1 base from V and 6 bases from J, leaving 10 bases between. The CDR3 consists of 14 residues. Germline CDR1 reads KGHSH; CDR2 reads LQKENI. CDR3 in amino acids: CASSPRDVRNIQYF. The CDR3 DNA reads as TGTGCCAGCTCACCACGGGACGTAAGAAACATTCAGTACTTC.

This clone was counted only a few times. The chain carries TRBV29-1 and TRBJ1-1; D uncertain. The CDR3 runs to 11 residues. Germline CDR1 is SQVTM and CDR2 is ANQGSEA. V gave up 7 bases and J gave up 0 bases, with 6 bases separating them. DNA of the CDR3: TGCAGCGCCCTGGTGAACACTGAAGCTTTCTTT. Protein product: CSALVNTEAFF.

The chain has TRBV7-2 and TRBJ1-2; D is possibly TRBD1 (6 bases). The CDR3 sequence is 15 residues long. Trimming cost V 4 bases and J 2 bases, with 14 bases left between them. Looked up from germline, CDR1 is SGHTA and CDR2 is FQGNSA. The CDR3 loop reads CASSSRGGTNYGYTF. CDR3 nucleotides: TGTGCCAGCAGCTCGAGAGGGGGAACCAACTATGGCTACACCTTC.

V is TRBV29-1 and J is TRBJ1-1; D gene ambiguous. Germline V gives CDR1 SQVTM, CDR2 ANQGSEA. The CDR3 has 14 amino acids. Trimming removed 4 bases from V and 1 base from J, with 13 bases in between. The CDR3 is CSVGGKYGNTEAFF. The CDR3 DNA sequence: TGCAGCGTTGGAGGAAAGTACGGGAACACTGAAGCTTTCTTT.

V gene TRBV25-1 combines with J gene TRBJ2-1; no reliable D call. CDR1 and CDR2 (germline): MGHDK, SYGVNS. V was cut by 2 bases and J by 9 bases, with 14 bases left in between. The CDR3 is 14 residues long. CDR3 nucleotides: TGTGCCAGCAGTGAAAACGAAGATGGACGTGAGCAGTTCTTC. Its protein product is CASSENEDGREQFF.

The table lists this clone with a few counts. This chain joins TRBV30 and TRBJ1-3; unclear D gene. CDR3 size: 15 residues. The V end was cut by 1 base, the J end by 0 bases, with 10 bases between. The germline gives CDR1 GTSNPN, CDR2 SVGIG (reference sequence). CDR3 region: CAWSEERLSGNTIYF. CDR3 sequence (DNA): TGTGCCTGGAGTGAAGAAAGACTCTCTGGAAACACCATATATTTT. Based on the CDR3 plus reference TRBV30 and TRBJ1-3, the full variable domain is SQTIHQWPATLVQPVGSPLSLECTVEGTSNPNLYWYRQAAGRGLQLLFYSVGIGQISSEVPQNLSASRPQDRQFILSSKKLLLSDSGFYLCAWSEERLSGNTIYFGEGSWLTVV.

This chain links TRBV2 with TRBJ2-5; D unresolved. Germline V lookup: CDR1 SNHLY, CDR2 FYNNEI. V was trimmed by 6 bases and J by 5 bases, leaving 16 bases between them. CDR3 length: 14 residues. In nucleotides, the CDR3 is TGTGCCAGCAGGCGTGAGGTTGTCGGGGAGACCCAGTACTTC. Translation: CASRREVVGETQYF.

The sample holds one count of this clone. The CDR3 protein is CASSMARQETQYF. DNA of the CDR3: TGTGCCAGTAGTATGGCAAGACAAGAGACCCAGTACTTC. This chain joins TRBV19 and TRBJ2-5; D gene unclear. V lost 3 bases, J lost 2 bases, and 7 bases lay in between. Germline V gene sequence: CDR1 LNHDA, CDR2 SQIVND (reference sequence). The CDR3 sequence is 13 residues long.

This chain uses TRBV21-1 with TRBJ2-5; the DNA was not used to check the table's D call, TRBD2. TRBV21-1 is classified as a pseudogene. The CDR3 has 15 residues. CDR3 amino acids: CASAQPEGVEETQYF. In nucleotides, the CDR3 is TGTGCCAGTGCCCAACCGGAGGGTGTTGAGGAGACCCAGTACTTC.